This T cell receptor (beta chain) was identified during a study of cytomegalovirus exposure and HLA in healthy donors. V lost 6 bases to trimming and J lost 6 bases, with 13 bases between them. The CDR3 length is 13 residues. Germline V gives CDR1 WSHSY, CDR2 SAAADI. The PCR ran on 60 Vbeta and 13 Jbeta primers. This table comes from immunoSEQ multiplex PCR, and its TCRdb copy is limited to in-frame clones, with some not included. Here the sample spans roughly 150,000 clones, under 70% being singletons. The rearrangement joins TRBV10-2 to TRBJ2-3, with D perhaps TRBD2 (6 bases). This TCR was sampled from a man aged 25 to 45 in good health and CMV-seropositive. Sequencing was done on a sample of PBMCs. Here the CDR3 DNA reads TGCGCCAGCAGAGGGCCGGAGGGTGATACGCAGTATTTT. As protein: CASRGPEGDTQYF.